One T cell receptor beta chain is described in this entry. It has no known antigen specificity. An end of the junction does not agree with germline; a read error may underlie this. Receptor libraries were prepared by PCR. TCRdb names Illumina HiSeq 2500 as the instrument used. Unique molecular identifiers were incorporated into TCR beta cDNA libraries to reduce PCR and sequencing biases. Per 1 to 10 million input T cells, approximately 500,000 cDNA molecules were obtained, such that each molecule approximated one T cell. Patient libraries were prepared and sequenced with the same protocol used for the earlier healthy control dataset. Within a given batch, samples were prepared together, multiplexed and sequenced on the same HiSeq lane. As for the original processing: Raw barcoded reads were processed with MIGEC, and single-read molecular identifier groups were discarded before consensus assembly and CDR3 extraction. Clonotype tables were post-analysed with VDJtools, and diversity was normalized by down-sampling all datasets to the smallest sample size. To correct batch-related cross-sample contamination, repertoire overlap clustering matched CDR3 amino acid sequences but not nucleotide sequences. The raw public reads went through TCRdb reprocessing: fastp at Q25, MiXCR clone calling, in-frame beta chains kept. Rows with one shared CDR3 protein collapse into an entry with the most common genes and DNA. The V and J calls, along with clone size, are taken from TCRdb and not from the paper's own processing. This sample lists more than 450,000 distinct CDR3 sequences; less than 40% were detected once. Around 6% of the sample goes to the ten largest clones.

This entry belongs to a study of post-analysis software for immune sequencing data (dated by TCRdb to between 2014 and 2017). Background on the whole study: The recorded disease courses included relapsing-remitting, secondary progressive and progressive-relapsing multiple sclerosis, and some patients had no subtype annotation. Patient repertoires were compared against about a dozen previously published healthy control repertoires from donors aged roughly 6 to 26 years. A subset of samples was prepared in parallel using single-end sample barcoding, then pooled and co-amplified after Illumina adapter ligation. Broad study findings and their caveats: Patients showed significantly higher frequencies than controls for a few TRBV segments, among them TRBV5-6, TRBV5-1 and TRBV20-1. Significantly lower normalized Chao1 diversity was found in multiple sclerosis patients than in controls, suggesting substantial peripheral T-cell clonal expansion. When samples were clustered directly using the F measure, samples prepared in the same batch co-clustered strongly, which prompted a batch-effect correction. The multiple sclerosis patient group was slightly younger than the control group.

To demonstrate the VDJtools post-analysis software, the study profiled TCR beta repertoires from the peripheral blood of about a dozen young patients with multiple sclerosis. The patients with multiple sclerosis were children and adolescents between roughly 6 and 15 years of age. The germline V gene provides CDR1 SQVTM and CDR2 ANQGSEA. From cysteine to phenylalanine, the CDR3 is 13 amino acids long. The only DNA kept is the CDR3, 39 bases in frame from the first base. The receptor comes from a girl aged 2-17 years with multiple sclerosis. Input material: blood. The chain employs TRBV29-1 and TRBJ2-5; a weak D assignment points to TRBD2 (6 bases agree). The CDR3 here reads CSVGVAATGEQYF. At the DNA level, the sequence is TGTAGCGTTGGGGTAGCGGCCACCGGGGAGCAGTACTTC.